Listed below are T cell receptor beta chains from one sample, sequenced in a study of response to subunit inactivated influenza vaccine. In TCRdb, the RT-PCR reads were re-called with MiXCR into one record per CDR3 protein. The sample has about 650,000 distinct CDR3 sequences, around 15% seen once. The starting material was PBMCs from blood, obtained less than 15 days before vaccination. The source is a man over 45 who received an inactivated influenza vaccine. Each CDR3 is given with its conserved first and last residue. D genes are given only for firm matches. Size is stated for part of the rows, as once, few or many counts, or as a class when the clone is expanded.

>TRBD2|TRBV28|TRBJ2-7|many
TGTGCCAGCAGTTTACCCCTCACGACTAGCGGGAGGTCCTCCTACGAGCAGTACTTC
CASSLPLTTSGRSSYEQYF
>NA|TRBV21-1|TRBJ2-3|few
TGTGCCAGCAGCAAACAGAAGGGACTAGCGGGAGACACAGATACGCAGTATTTT
CASSKQKGLAGDTDTQYF
>TRBD2|TRBV7-9|TRBJ2-5|many
TGTGCCAGCAGCTCCACAGCGGGGATAAAGAAGACCCAGTACTTC
CASSSTAGIKKTQYF
>TRBD2|TRBV29-1|TRBJ2-7|NA
TGCAGCGATCCGGGACTAGCTCCCTACGAGCAGTACTTC
CSDPGLAPYEQYF
>TRBD2|TRBV7-2|TRBJ2-1|many
TGTGCCAGCAGCTTAAGTTTCGGGGGGGCTAGTCTCAATGAGCAGTTCTTC
CASSLSFGGASLNEQFF
>NA|TRBV18|TRBJ2-5|NA
TGTGCCAGCTCACCGGACGCTCAAGAGACCCAGTACTTC
CASSPDAQETQYF
>NA|TRBV14|TRBJ1-1|many
TGTGCCAGCAGCCAAGGGAGGGGAGGCACTGAAGCTTTCTTT
CASSQGRGGTEAFF
>NA|TRBV2|TRBJ1-5|many
TGTGCCAGCAGTCCTAACAGGGTAATTGTACCCCAGCATTTT
CASSPNRVIVPQHF
>NA|TRBV4-1|TRBJ1-3|few
TGCGCCAGCAGCCAAGAGGGCAGCTCTGGAAACACCATATATTTT
CASSQEGSSGNTIYF
>NA|TRBV11-2|TRBJ2-7|few
TGTGCCAGCAGCAACCTGGACTGGAGGGGCGAGCAGTACTTC
CASSNLDWRGEQYF
>NA|TRBV7-9|TRBJ1-4|once
TGTGCCAGCAGCACGGGGCTGACTAATGAAAAACTGTTTTTT
CASSTGLTNEKLFF
>TRBD1|TRBV27|TRBJ2-7|few
TGTGCCAGCAGTTTATCCTCGACAGGGATCTACGAGCAGTACTTC
CASSLSSTGIYEQYF
>NA|TRBV11-2|TRBJ2-5|NA
TGTGCCAGCAGCTCGGGGAGGCCCCCCCAAGAGACCCAGTACTTC
CASSSGRPPQETQYF
>NA|TRBV7-9|TRBJ2-1|NA
TGTGCCAGCAAGCCGGATTCGGCCTACAATGAGCAGTTCTTC
CASKPDSAYNEQFF
>TRBD1|TRBV28|TRBJ2-2|NA
TGTGCCAGCAGTACGTGGGGGACAGGGCACACCGGGGAGCTGTTTTTT
CASSTWGTGHTGELFF
>TRBD1|TRBV18|TRBJ1-6|few
TGTGCCAGCTCACCACCGGGGACAGGGGGCGGAGGTCAATCACCCCTCCACTTT
CASSPPGTGGGGQSPLHF
>NA|TRBV9|TRBJ1-3|NA
TGTGCCAGCAGCGTAGACTGGGTGGGAAACACCATATATTTT
CASSVDWVGNTIYF